The table lists the clone carrying this T cell receptor beta chain with many counts. The time point is: healthy volunteer bleed at 6 weeks. RNA extraction used unfractionated whole blood as the source of total RNA. In the original workflow: TCRs per sample had a median of around 100,000 and ranged from roughly 20,000 to 690,600. TCRdb processed the RACE reads anew with MiXCR; each CDR3 protein has one entry. The V and J calls were not made by the authors but by TCRdb's processing. Here the sample spans some 81,000 distinct CDR3 sequences, around 9.3% being singletons. These data come from a study of human T cells and chemical hapten exposure. About the study: Per-sample variation in TCR yield stemmed mainly from small pooled library volume differences.

Per germline, CDR1 SNHLY and CDR2 FYNNEI. Trimming took off 4 bases at V and 0 bases at J, with 12 bases between the two ends. The CDR3 sequence is 15 residues long. The TCR was taken from a female donor in good health. Some clones in this sample may be carry-over from other donors' samples. Sample: whole blood. The genes are TRBV2 and TRBJ1-2; possible D gene TRBD1, 5 bases. CDR3 protein: CASSGGDRPNYGYTF. The CDR3 DNA is TGTGCCAGCAGTGGGGGAGACAGACCTAACTATGGCTACACCTTC.